Shown below are 32 T cell receptor beta chains from a single sample sequenced in a study of blood T cell repertoires in COVID-19. Generated by immunoSEQ multiplex PCR, the TCRdb table keeps only in-frame clones and is missing some. This table holds over 150,000 clones, around 83% found once. What was sequenced was peripheral blood. The source of these receptors is a woman aged 55-70 years with COVID-19, enrolled during active disease.

The rearrangement uses TRBV12-5 and TRBJ2-7; possibly TRBD1 for D (5 bases). V was shortened by 2 bases and J by 3 bases, with 11 bases between the two germline ends. The CDR3 has 14 residues. Germline V gene sequence: CDR1 LGHNT, CDR2 FRNRAP. The CDR3 DNA follows: TGTGCTAGTGGTTTGTCCCCAGGGATCTACGAGCAGTACTTC. Encoded protein: CASGLSPGIYEQYF.

CDR3 nucleotide sequence: TGTGCCAGCAGCCCTGGGGCCAGAAGTAGCTACACCTTC. Translation: CASSPGARSSYTF. The chain links TRBV11-2 to TRBJ1-2; D is perhaps TRBD1 (5 bases). V dropped 5 bases and J dropped 9 bases, with 16 bases sitting between them. Germline V lookup: CDR1 SGHAT, CDR2 FQNNGV. The CDR3 loop spans 13 amino acids. Together with reference TRBV11-2 and TRBJ1-2, the CDR3 gives the full variable domain: EAGVAQSPRYKIIEKRQSVAFWCNPISGHATLYWYQQILGQGPKLLIQFQNNGVVDDSQLPKDRFSAERLKGVDSTLKIQPAKLEDSAVYLCASSPGARSSYTFGSGTRLTVV.

J is TRBJ1-1 and V is TRBV7-3; 8 bases line up with TRBD1. Trimming cost V 4 bases and J 8 bases; bases outside gene matches: 3. CDR1 and CDR2 (germline): SGHTA, FQGTGA. The CDR3 spans 12 residues. The CDR3 spells CASSSGGAEAFF. In DNA form, the CDR3 reads TGTGCCAGCAGCTCAGGGGGCGCGGAAGCTTTCTTT.

This clone was detected a few times. The chain uses TRBV18 and TRBJ2-1; 10 bases are shared with TRBD2. Germline CDR1 reads KGHSH; CDR2 reads LQKENI. The CDR3 extends over 15 amino acids. After removal of 6 bases from V and 9 bases from J, the junction contained 11 bases not matched to a gene. CDR3: CASSPRSGGAAEQFF. The CDR3 region has the DNA TGTGCCAGCTCCCCCAGGAGCGGGGGGGCGGCTGAGCAGTTCTTC.

The chain links TRBV3-1 (or the pseudogene TRBV3-2) to TRBJ1-6; no clear D. The length of the CDR3 is 14 residues. V was pared by 4 bases and J by 7 bases, with 11 bases between. Germline assignment: CDR1 LGHDT and CDR2 YNNKEL (reference sequence). The CDR3 region is CASSLVTENSPLHF. The CDR3 coding sequence is TGTGCCAGCAGCCTTGTAACGGAGAATTCACCCCTCCACTTT.

In its sample, this clone was seen once. This sequence joins TRBV7-9 and TRBJ1-2; TRBD1 matches 8 bases. J gave up 6 bases and V 0 bases, and 6 bases lay outside the gene matches. This CDR3 has 15 amino acids. The germline gives CDR1 SEHNR, CDR2 FQNEAQ (reference sequence). CDR3 sequence reads: CASSLARGRGDGYTF. The CDR3 region has the DNA TGTGCCAGCAGCTTAGCCAGGGGGCGCGGAGATGGCTACACCTTC.

About this clone: One junction end does not reproduce the germline sequence, and a read error may be involved. The chain couples TRBV7-7 to TRBJ2-5, with TRBD2 identical over 8 bases. CDR1 and CDR2 from the germline V gene are SSHAT and FNYEAQ (reference sequence). The CDR3 is made up of 15 amino acids. The CDR3 DNA sequence: TGTGCTAGCAGCTGGACGGGGCAAAGCGGGGGGACCCAGTACTTC. This encodes CASSWTGQSGGTQYF.

The CDR3 DNA is TGCGCCAGCAGCCAAGGTGGCGGGGGAGAGGGGTACAATGAGCAGTTCTTC. This translates into CASSQGGGGEGYNEQFF. V and J are TRBV4-1 and TRBJ2-1, with 7 positions matching TRBD2. The CDR3 spans 17 residues. V trimming: 1 base; J trimming: 4 bases; junction bases outside the gene matches: 10. CDR1 and CDR2 from the germline V gene are MGHRA and YSYEKL.

The chain uses TRBV3-1 (or the pseudogene TRBV3-2) and TRBJ2-1, with D maybe TRBD2 (6 bases). This CDR3 spans 15 amino acids. Trimming left V 0 bases short and J 8 bases short, with 14 bases between. Looked up from germline, CDR1 is LGHDT and CDR2 is YNNKEL (reference sequence). CDR3: CASSQEWLAIDEQFF. In DNA form, the CDR3 reads TGTGCCAGCAGCCAAGAATGGCTAGCGATTGATGAGCAGTTCTTC.

The rearrangement joins TRBV5-1 to TRBJ1-1; perhaps TRBD1 as D (6 bases). This CDR3 is 13 amino acids long. Per germline, CDR1 SGHRS and CDR2 YFSETQ. The V end was cut by 4 bases, the J end by 11 bases, with 18 bases between. The CDR3 nucleotides read TGCGCCAGCAGCCCGGACAGCCGGTTAGAGGCTTTCTTT. This translates into CASSPDSRLEAFF.

The chain has TRBV6-5 and TRBJ2-7, with 7 bases identical to TRBD1. The germline V gene encodes CDR1 MNHEY and CDR2 SVGAGI. This CDR3 is built from 14 residues. With V trimmed by 7 bases and J by 4 bases, 10 bases remained unmatched. CDR3 sequence: CASTTGVRRYEQYF. CDR3 in DNA: TGTGCCAGCACCACAGGGGTACGAAGATACGAGCAGTACTTC.

The chain recombines TRBV4-1 with TRBJ1-1, with D possibly matching TRBD1 (6 bases). The CDR3 length is 15 residues. Trimming removed 0 bases at V and 11 bases at J, with 19 bases between. Per germline, CDR1 MGHRA and CDR2 YSYEKL. DNA for the CDR3: TGCGCCAGCAGCCAAGACTCGATAGGGGGAGTGGGGGCTTTCTTT. Translating gives CASSQDSIGGVGAFF.

The J gene is TRBJ2-5, the V gene TRBV7-8; TRBD2 matches 12 bases. The V and J ends lost 4 bases and 2 bases, in that order; junction bases with no gene match: 5. Per the germline V gene, CDR1 is SGHVS and CDR2 is FQNEAQ. This CDR3 region has 16 residues. The CDR3 region is CASSYLLAGGQETQYF. Written as DNA, the CDR3 is TGTGCCAGCAGCTACCTACTAGCGGGGGGACAAGAGACCCAGTACTTC.

This chain uses TRBV19 with TRBJ1-2, with TRBD1 as a possible D gene (6 bases). Germline CDR1 LNHDA, CDR2 SQIVND (reference sequence). V shed 7 bases and J shed 5 bases, with 20 bases lying between them. The CDR3 is made up of 15 amino acids. As DNA, the CDR3 is TGTGCCAGTAACCATCCTCAAAGGGGGTGGTATGGCTACACCTTC. Translated, it gives CASNHPQRGWYGYTF.

The rearrangement uses TRBV29-1 and TRBJ1-5; D might be TRBD1 (5 bases). The V end was cut by 3 bases, the J end by 5 bases, with 14 bases between. This CDR3 has 14 amino acids. Germline V gives CDR1 SQVTM, CDR2 ANQGSEA. The CDR3 here is CSVEVGGVDQPQHF. CDR3 nucleotide sequence: TGCAGCGTTGAGGTGGGGGGGGTGGATCAGCCCCAGCATTTT.

The chain uses TRBV4-1 and TRBJ2-3; weak D call: TRBD1 (5 bases). V lost 3 bases and J lost 6, with 25 bases in between. Germline V gene sequence: CDR1 MGHRA, CDR2 YSYEKL. The CDR3 consists of 18 residues. The CDR3: CASSQTPPPGIGMDTQYF. For the CDR3, the DNA is TGCGCCAGCAGCCAGACTCCCCCCCCAGGGATTGGGATGGATACGCAGTATTTT.

This chain connects TRBV10-3 to TRBJ1-2; possibly TRBD1 for D (5 bases). The CDR3 runs 14 residues. Trimming removed 0 bases from V and 8 bases from J, with 13 bases in between. Germline V gene data show CDR1 as ENHRY and CDR2 as SYGVKD. The CDR3 DNA reads as TGTGCCATCAGTGAGTCTGGGGAAAGGGGAGGCTACACCTTC. This translates into CAISESGERGGYTF.

The rearrangement joins TRBV6-5 to TRBJ2-6, with 8 bases lining up with TRBD1. The V segment lost 7 bases and the J segment 4 bases; nucleotides outside the gene matches: 6. CDR3 length: 15 amino acids. CDR1 and CDR2 (germline): MNHEY, SVGAGI. CDR3 sequence: CASNSGGTGANVLTF. CDR3 bases: TGTGCCAGCAACTCAGGGGGCACCGGGGCCAACGTCCTGACTTTC.

The V call is TRBV7-3, the J call TRBJ2-1, with 9 bases identical to TRBD1. Germline V gene sequence: CDR1 SGHTA, CDR2 FQGTGA. The CDR3 is made up of 16 amino acids. V was pared by 4 bases and J by 8 bases, with 12 bases of the junction left unmatched. The CDR3 loop reads CASSWGSGTGNDEQFF. The DNA for the CDR3 is TGTGCCAGCAGCTGGGGGAGTGGGACAGGGAACGATGAGCAGTTCTTC.

The CDR3 loop reads CATDPARGQGDGNTIYF. The CDR3 DNA is TGTGCCACCGACCCCGCCCGGGGACAGGGAGACGGAAACACCATATATTTT. V is TRBV19 and J is TRBJ1-3; 9 positions agree with TRBD1. This CDR3 comprises 17 residues. CDR1 and CDR2 (germline): LNHDA, SQIVND (reference sequence). V was clipped by 10 bases and J by 4 bases; unmatched bases: 17.

This sequence joins TRBV5-1 and TRBJ1-1; 7 positions agree with TRBD1. The CDR3 totals 15 residues. Germline-derived CDR1 and CDR2 are SGHRS and YFSETQ. V was pared by 9 bases and J by 1 base, with 12 bases of the junction left unmatched. CDR3 amino acids: CATRPRTGENTEAFF. Written as DNA, the CDR3 is TGCGCCACCAGACCCCGGACAGGAGAGAACACTGAAGCTTTCTTT. Based on the CDR3 plus reference TRBV5-1 and TRBJ1-1, the full variable domain is KAGVTQTPRYLIKTRGQQVTLSCSPISGHRSVSWYQQTPGQGLQFLFEYFSETQRNKGNFPGRFSGRQFSNSRSEMNVSTLELGDSALYLCATRPRTGENTEAFFGQGTRLTVV.

The chain combines TRBV7-8 with TRBJ2-3, with TRBD1 matching over 8 bases. V lost 3 bases to trimming and J lost 5 bases; unmatched junction nucleotides: 10. CDR1 and CDR2 (germline): SGHVS, FQNEAQ. This CDR3 has 16 amino acids. The CDR3 DNA reads TGTGCCAGCAGCTTGGGGGACAGGACCTGGGAAGATACGCAGTATTTT. It yields the protein CASSLGDRTWEDTQYF.

This chain links TRBV7-9 with TRBJ1-4; D is perhaps TRBD1 (6 bases). Per germline, CDR1 SEHNR and CDR2 FQNEAQ (reference sequence). Trimming took 3 bases from V and 4 from J, leaving 18 bases between them. The CDR3 consists of 17 residues. This CDR3 is CASSLRRGTVGNEKLFF. CDR3 nucleotides: TGTGCCAGCAGCTTGCGCAGGGGAACAGTCGGTAATGAAAAACTGTTTTTT.

The chain uses TRBV19 and TRBJ2-7; TRBD1 might be the D (5 bases). Trimming stripped 4 bases from V and 3 bases from J, with 7 bases between. This CDR3 is built from 12 residues. In germline, CDR1 is LNHDA, CDR2 SQIVND (reference sequence). The CDR3: CASSNQGYEQYF. The CDR3 nucleotides read TGTGCCAGTAGTAACCAGGGCTACGAGCAGTACTTC. Supplemented by reference TRBV19 and TRBJ2-7, the full variable domain reads DGGITQSPKYLFRKEGQNVTLSCEQNLNHDAMYWYRQDPGQGLRLIYYSQIVNDFQKGDIAEGYSVSREKKESFPLTVTSAQKNPTAFYLCASSNQGYEQYFGPGTRLTVT.

V and J are TRBV3-1 (or the pseudogene TRBV3-2) and TRBJ1-2; D gene uncertain. Germline loops: CDR1 LGHDT, CDR2 YNNKEL (reference sequence). Trimming took 1 base from V and 5 from J, leaving 11 bases between them. CDR3 length: 14 residues. CDR3 nucleotides: TGTGCCAGCAGCCAAGGAACCCGACATTATGGCTACACCTTC. Encoded protein: CASSQGTRHYGYTF.

Only one count was recorded for this clone. V usage is TRBV2 and J usage is TRBJ1-2; the D gene is possibly TRBD1 (6 bases). Germline V lookup: CDR1 SNHLY, CDR2 FYNNEI. The CDR3 is 14 residues long. V was trimmed by 7 bases and J by 5 bases, leaving 17 bases between them. The CDR3, as DNA: TGTGCCAGCACCAGGACAGTCAATACTTATGGCTACACCTTC. It translates to CASTRTVNTYGYTF.

V gene TRBV7-3 combines with J gene TRBJ2-2; weak D call: TRBD2 (5 bases). Germline V lookup: CDR1 SGHTA, CDR2 FQGTGA. This CDR3 contains 14 residues. Trimming left V 5 bases short and J 8 bases short, with 15 bases between. The CDR3 DNA reads as TGTGCCAGCAGCCCTACTAGTTTTTTGGGGGAGCTGTTTTTT. Its translation is CASSPTSFLGELFF.

The chain joins TRBV5-1 to TRBJ2-3, with 14 bases that match TRBD2. Germline values: CDR1 SGHRS, CDR2 YFSETQ. This CDR3 comprises 17 residues. Trimming took 3 bases from V and 1 from J; bases not matched to a gene: 4. This chain's CDR3 is CASSYPGLAGGTDTQYF. The CDR3 DNA is TGCGCCAGCAGCTACCCGGGACTAGCGGGAGGCACAGATACGCAGTATTTT.

V gene TRBV15 combines with J gene TRBJ2-3; possible D gene TRBD1, 5 bases. V lost 0 bases to trimming and J lost 6 bases, with 7 bases between them. The CDR3 loop spans 13 amino acids. Germline values: CDR1 LNHNV, CDR2 YYDKDF (reference sequence). The CDR3 region is CATSRDRVDTQYF. The CDR3 DNA reads as TGTGCCACCAGCAGAGACAGGGTTGATACGCAGTATTTT. Drawing the rest from reference TRBV15 and TRBJ2-3, the complete variable domain is DAMVIQNPRYQVTQFGKPVTLSCSQTLNHNVMYWYQQKSSQAPKLLFHYYDKDFNNEADTPDNFQSRRPNTSFCFLDIRSPGLGDTAMYLCATSRDRVDTQYFGPGTRLTVL.

The chain couples TRBV12-5 to TRBJ2-3; no clear D gene. This CDR3 is built from 13 residues. Trimming removed 6 bases at V and 2 bases at J, with 9 bases between. In germline, CDR1 is LGHNT, CDR2 FRNRAP. The CDR3 DNA follows: TGTGCTAGTGGCTGGAGCAACACAGATACGCAGTATTTT. It yields the protein CASGWSNTDTQYF.

This clone was counted only a few times. The chain couples TRBV5-4 to TRBJ1-3; 7 nucleotides match TRBD1. With V trimmed by 3 bases and J by 5 bases, 5 bases remained unmatched. Germline V gene data show CDR1 as SGHNT and CDR2 as YYREEE (reference sequence). CDR3 length equals 14 residues. The CDR3 sequence: CASSSTGLRNTIYF. In DNA, the CDR3 is TGTGCCAGCAGCTCGACAGGGCTCCGAAACACCATATATTTT.

The rearrangement links TRBV5-1 to TRBJ2-3; D is possibly TRBD2 (6 bases). V gave up 2 bases and J gave up 2 bases, with 9 bases separating them. CDR3 size: 14 residues. Germline values: CDR1 SGHRS, CDR2 YFSETQ. The CDR3 protein is CASSLERATDTQYF. In DNA, the CDR3 is TGCGCCAGCAGCTTAGAGCGGGCCACAGATACGCAGTATTTT.